This entry lists 19 T cell receptor beta chains sequenced from one sample in a study of cytomegalovirus exposure and HLA in healthy donors. The PCR was carried out with 60 Vbeta primers and 13 Jbeta primers. Clones were sequenced by immunoSEQ multiplex PCR, and TCRdb holds only the in-frame ones, with some missing. The data contain around 190,000 clones, about four fifths of them seen just once; the ten biggest clones take up 4.5% to 5.5%. Source material: PBMCs. All receptors come from a man aged 30-40 years in good health and CMV-seropositive.

V is TRBV7-8 and J is TRBJ2-2; no clear D gene. There are 14 residues in the CDR3. Trimming removed 3 bases from V and 4 bases from J, with 9 bases in between. From germline, CDR1 is SGHVS and CDR2 FQNEAQ. CDR3 sequence reads: CASSFEQITGELFF. The CDR3 nucleotides read TGTGCCAGCAGCTTTGAACAAATCACCGGGGAGCTGTTTTTT.

The chain joins TRBV28 to TRBJ1-1; D is undetermined. This CDR3 contains 17 residues. Per germline, CDR1 MDHEN and CDR2 SYDVKM. Trimming removed 3 bases from V and 6 bases from J, with 23 bases in between. For the CDR3, the DNA is TGTGCCAGCAGTTTGCCCCGGAGAAAAGGGAGGTATCCTGAAGCTTTCTTT. Translation gives CASSLPRRKGRYPEAFF.

This sequence joins TRBV27 and TRBJ2-7; TRBD1 might be the D (6 bases). CDR3 length: 14 residues. V was pared by 3 bases and J by 3 bases, with 12 bases between. Germline V CDR1 and CDR2: MNHEY, SMNVEV (reference sequence). Written as DNA, the CDR3 is TGTGCCAGCAGTTTTATTGACAGGATCTACGAGCAGTACTTC. The encoded protein is CASSFIDRIYEQYF.

V usage is TRBV7-6 and J usage is TRBJ1-2; perhaps TRBD1 as D (6 bases). This CDR3 is built from 17 residues. V shed 5 bases and J shed 4 bases, with 23 bases lying between them. CDR1 is SGHVS, CDR2 FNYEAQ, per germline. CDR3 in DNA: TGTGCCAGCAGCCGATTTTACACGAACAGGGAGGGCTATGGCTACACCTTC. The encoded protein is CASSRFYTNREGYGYTF.

The genes are TRBV4-3 and TRBJ1-2; D might be TRBD1 (5 bases). V lost 1 base, J lost 4 bases, and 7 bases lay in between. The germline V gene encodes CDR1 LGHNA and CDR2 YSLEER. The CDR3 loop spans 13 amino acids. CDR3 nucleotides: TGCGCCAGCAGCCAAGCCGGGGGCTATGGCTACACCTTC. This translates into CASSQAGGYGYTF.

This clone was found a few times. The genes are TRBV28 and TRBJ2-2; 7 bases fit TRBD1. CDR1 and CDR2 (germline): MDHEN, SYDVKM. CDR3 size: 15 residues. After removal of 6 bases from V and 3 bases from J, the junction contained 7 bases not matched to a gene. CDR3 bases: TGTGCCAGCAGACTGGGGACAGCCTACACCGGGGAGCTGTTTTTT. This gives the protein CASRLGTAYTGELFF. The full variable domain, rest sourced from reference TRBV28 and TRBJ2-2, is DVKVTQSSRYLVKRTGEKVFLECVQDMDHENMFWYRQDPGLGLRLIYFSYDVKMKEKGDIPEGYSVSREKKERFSLILESASTNQTSMYLCASRLGTAYTGELFFGEGSRLTVL.

Ten or more counts support this clone. The chain joins TRBV16 to TRBJ1-2; no clear D gene. The CDR3 extends over 12 amino acids. The V end lost 4 bases, the J end lost 10 bases, and 13 bases lay between the germline ends. From germline, CDR1 is KGHSY and CDR2 FQNENV. The CDR3 coding sequence is TGTGCCAGCAGCCTACCGGCCAGACACTACACCTTC. Its protein product is CASSLPARHYTF.

This sequence joins TRBV9 and TRBJ2-7; 8 nucleotides line up with TRBD1. The junction had 7 bases not matched to a gene; V was cut back by 4 bases and J by 1 base. The CDR3 covers 15 residues. From germline, CDR1 is SGDLS and CDR2 YYNGEE. CDR3 nucleotide sequence: TGTGCCAGCAGCACTGGACAGGGTTTGTCCTACGAGCAGTACTTC. It specifies CASSTGQGLSYEQYF.

The rearrangement joins TRBV5-4 to TRBJ2-2; a weak D match, TRBD1 (6 bases). The CDR3 is made up of 16 amino acids. Trimming removed 4 bases at V and 1 base at J, with 14 bases between. CDR1 SGHNT and CDR2 YYREEE come from the germline V gene (reference sequence). CDR3 amino acids: CASSPAVTGNTGELFF. The CDR3 DNA is TGTGCCAGCAGCCCGGCGGTGACAGGGAACACCGGGGAGCTGTTTTTT.

The chain links TRBV9 to TRBJ2-7; 11 bases line up with TRBD2. The germline gives CDR1 SGDLS, CDR2 YYNGEE. V lost 3 bases and J lost 3; bases outside the gene matches: 8. CDR3 length: 16 amino acids. The CDR3 loop is CASSALSTSGIYEQYF. DNA for the CDR3: TGTGCCAGCAGCGCGCTCTCGACTAGCGGGATCTACGAGCAGTACTTC.

The genes are TRBV7-2 and TRBJ2-7; 7 bases agree with TRBD1. Unmatched junction bases numbered 4, after V lost 6 bases and J lost 2 bases. Germline V gene lookup returns CDR1 SGHTA and CDR2 FQGNSA. The CDR3 spans 13 residues. In DNA form, the CDR3 reads TGTGCCAGCAGAGCAGGGGGAACCTACGAGCAGTACTTC. This sequence encodes CASRAGGTYEQYF.

The chain carries TRBV7-2 and TRBJ1-2, with a weak D call TRBD1 (6 bases). The CDR3 runs to 15 residues. The germline V gene has CDR1 SGHTA and CDR2 FQGNSA. V lost 2 bases and J 8 bases, leaving 18 bases between the germline ends. CDR3 DNA sequence: TGTGCCAGCAGCTTAAATGGGGGACACACGGGAGGCTACACCTTC. Translating gives CASSLNGGHTGGYTF.

The V and J genes are TRBV27 and TRBJ1-4; D is possibly TRBD1 (6 bases). Germline loops: CDR1 MNHEY, CDR2 SMNVEV (reference sequence). V dropped 3 bases and J dropped 3 bases, with 8 bases sitting between them. The CDR3 length is 14 residues. The CDR3 protein is CASSFQGPNEKLFF. CDR3 sequence (DNA): TGTGCCAGCAGTTTTCAGGGGCCTAATGAAAAACTGTTTTTT.

In this sample, this clone turned up a few times. The chain employs TRBV25-1 and TRBJ1-4; unclear D gene. Germline V gene lookup returns CDR1 MGHDK and CDR2 SYGVNS. Trimming cost V 3 bases and J 8 bases, with 7 bases left between them. This CDR3 spans 12 amino acids. The CDR3: CASSDQSEKLFF. In DNA form, the CDR3 reads TGTGCCAGCAGTGATCAATCAGAAAAACTGTTTTTT.

The genes are TRBV5-1 and TRBJ2-7; 8 bases fit TRBD1. V lost 4 bases and J lost 2; bases outside the gene matches: 8. This CDR3 region has 15 residues. Germline CDR1 is SGHRS and CDR2 is YFSETQ. CDR3 DNA sequence: TGCGCCAGCAGCCCCCCGGGACAGGAGACCTACGAGCAGTACTTC. It specifies CASSPPGQETYEQYF.

The sample holds a few counts of this clone. This rearrangement joins TRBV30 to TRBJ1-2; D remains unclear. The CDR3 consists of 14 residues. Trimming shortened V by 4 bases and J by 1 base, and 13 bases separated the two germline ends. Germline V gene data show CDR1 as GTSNPN and CDR2 as SVGIG (reference sequence). The CDR3 region has the DNA TGTGCCTGGAAGCGGCAGGCACTTAACTATGGCTACACCTTC. This sequence encodes CAWKRQALNYGYTF.

This CDR3 reads CASSGGGGETQYF. DNA for the CDR3: TGTGCCAGCAGCGGCGGGGGCGGGGAGACCCAGTACTTC. The chain recombines TRBV9 with TRBJ2-5; a possible D gene is TRBD2 (7 bases). The CDR3 loop spans 13 amino acids. The germline V gene encodes CDR1 SGDLS and CDR2 YYNGEE. The germline V and J ends were trimmed by 3 bases and 5 bases, with 11 bases remaining between them.

J is TRBJ2-7 and V is TRBV25-1; 7 bases are shared with TRBD2. CDR1 and CDR2 from the germline V gene are MGHDK and SYGVNS. The CDR3 length is 14 residues. The junction had 6 bases not matched to a gene; V was cut back by 2 bases and J by 5 bases. DNA for the CDR3: TGTGCCAGCAGTGAAGGGGGAGGGAACCACGAGCAGTACTTC. It is translated as CASSEGGGNHEQYF.

The gene calls are TRBV7-2 and TRBJ2-5; 8 bases align to TRBD2. J gave up 5 bases and V 8 bases, and 7 bases lay outside the gene matches. Germline CDR1 and CDR2: SGHTA and FQGNSA. The CDR3 extends over 13 amino acids. In DNA, the CDR3 is TGTGCCAGCGGTCTTACGGGGGGGGAGACCCAGTACTTC. It codes for CASGLTGGETQYF.